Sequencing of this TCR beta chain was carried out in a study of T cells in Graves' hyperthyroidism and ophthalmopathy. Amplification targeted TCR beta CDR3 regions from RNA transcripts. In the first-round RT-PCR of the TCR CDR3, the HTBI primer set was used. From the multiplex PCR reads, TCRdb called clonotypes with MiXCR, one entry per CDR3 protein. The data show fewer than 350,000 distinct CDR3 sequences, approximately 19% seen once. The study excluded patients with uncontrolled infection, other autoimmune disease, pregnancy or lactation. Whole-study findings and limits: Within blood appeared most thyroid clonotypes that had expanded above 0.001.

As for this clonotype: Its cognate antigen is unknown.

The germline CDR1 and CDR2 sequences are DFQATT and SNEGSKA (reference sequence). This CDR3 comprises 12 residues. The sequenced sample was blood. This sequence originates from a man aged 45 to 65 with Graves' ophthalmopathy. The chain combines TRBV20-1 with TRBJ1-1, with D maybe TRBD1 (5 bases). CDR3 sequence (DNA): TGCAGAACGACCGGGGCCCGGAATGAAGCTTTCTTT. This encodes CRTTGARNEAFF.